The rows below give T cell receptor beta chains drawn from one sample of a study of OX40 agonist ivuxolimab in advanced cancers. Method: immunoSEQ multiplex PCR; TCRdb's copy keeps in-frame clones and lacks some. In the table there are about 32,000 clones, nearly 90% of which are singletons. Sequencing was performed on CD4+ or CD8+ T cells sorted from blood, taken in a trial of the OX40 agonist ivuxolimab. The receptors stem from an adult with an advanced solid tumor such as melanoma, head and neck, liver or kidney cancer. Both conserved end residues are part of each CDR3. A D gene is named only where the DNA matches it firmly. Clone size appears in some rows only: once, few, many, or a class for an expanded clone.

.,TRBV28,TRBJ2-7,.,CASSLVDSPYEQYF,TGTGCCAGCAGTTTAGTTGACAGCCCCTACGAGCAGTACTTC
.,TRBV5-1,TRBJ1-2,.,CASSVGTGTPNYGYTF,TGCGCCAGCAGCGTAGGAACAGGAACTCCTAACTATGGCTACACCTTC
TRBD1,TRBV28,TRBJ2-7,.,CASSLGTGGPTPFYEQYF,TGTGCCAGCAGTTTAGGGACAGGGGGCCCTACCCCTTTCTACGAGCAGTACTTC
.,TRBV19,TRBJ2-5,.,CASSIDGEPQETQYF,TGTGCCAGTAGTATAGACGGGGAACCACAAGAGACCCAGTACTTC
TRBD1,TRBV29-1,TRBJ2-2,few,CSVELLQGATGELFF,TGCAGCGTTGAACTTCTACAGGGGGCCACCGGGGAGCTGTTTTTT
.,TRBV6-5,TRBJ1-1,.,CASKRGRANTEAFF,TGTGCCAGCAAGCGAGGCAGGGCCAACACTGAAGCTTTCTTT
.,TRBV9,TRBJ1-3,once,CASSEPNSGNTIYF,TGTGCCAGCAGCGAACCTAACTCTGGAAACACCATATATTTT
.,TRBV6-7,TRBJ2-2,once,CASSYSEEWKTLEDRYTGELFF,TGTGCCAGCAGTTACTCAGAAGAATGGAAAACGTTGGAGGACCGATACACCGGGGAGCTGTTTTTT
.,TRBV7-9,TRBJ2-1,once,CASSSGDSDEQFF,TGTGCCAGCAGCTCAGGAGACAGCGATGAGCAGTTCTTC
.,TRBV9,TRBJ2-4,.,CASSPWDTIAKNIQYF,TGTGCCAGCAGCCCCTGGGACACCATAGCCAAAAACATTCAGTACTTC